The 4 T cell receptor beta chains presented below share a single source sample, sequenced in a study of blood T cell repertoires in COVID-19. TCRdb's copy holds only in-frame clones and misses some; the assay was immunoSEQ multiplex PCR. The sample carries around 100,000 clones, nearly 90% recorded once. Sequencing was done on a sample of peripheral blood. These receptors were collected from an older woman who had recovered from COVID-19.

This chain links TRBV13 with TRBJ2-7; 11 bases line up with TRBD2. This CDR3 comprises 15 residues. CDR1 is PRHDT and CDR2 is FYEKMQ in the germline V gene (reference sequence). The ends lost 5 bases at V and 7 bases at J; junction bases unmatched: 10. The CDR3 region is CASSANSGGASEQYF. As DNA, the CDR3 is TGTGCCAGCAGCGCCAATAGCGGGGGGGCGAGTGAGCAGTACTTC.

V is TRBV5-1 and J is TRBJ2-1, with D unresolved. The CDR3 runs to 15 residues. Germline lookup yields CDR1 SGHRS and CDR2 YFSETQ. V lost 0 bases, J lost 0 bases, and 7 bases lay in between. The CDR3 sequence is CASSLEQNSYNEQFF. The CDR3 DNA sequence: TGCGCCAGCAGCTTGGAGCAAAACTCCTACAATGAGCAGTTCTTC.

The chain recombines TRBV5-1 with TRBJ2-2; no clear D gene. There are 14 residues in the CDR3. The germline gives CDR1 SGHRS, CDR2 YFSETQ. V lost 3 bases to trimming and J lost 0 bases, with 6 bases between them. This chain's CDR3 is CASSSFANTGELFF. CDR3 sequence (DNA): TGCGCCAGCAGCTCGTTCGCGAACACCGGGGAGCTGTTTTTT.

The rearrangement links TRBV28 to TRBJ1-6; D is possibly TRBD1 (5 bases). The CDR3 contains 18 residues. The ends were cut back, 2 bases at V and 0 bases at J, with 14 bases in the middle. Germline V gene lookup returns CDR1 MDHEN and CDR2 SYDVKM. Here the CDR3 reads CASSLRRDSSSYNSPLHF. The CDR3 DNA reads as TGTGCCAGCAGTTTACGGCGGGACTCAAGCTCCTATAATTCACCCCTCCACTTT.